These T cell receptor beta chains were read from a single sample in a study of blood T cell repertoires in COVID-19. Libraries were prepared by immunoSEQ multiplex PCR; TCRdb keeps only in-frame clonotypes and omits some of them. The sample carries some 170,000 clones, under 80% recorded once. The sample was peripheral blood. These receptors were taken from a man in his sixties or seventies with acute or convalescent COVID-19. The CDR3 runs from the conserved cysteine through the conserved F or W. The order of the fields is D gene, clone size, V gene, J gene, CDR3 DNA, CDR3 protein. The D gene is left open where the match is weak. The size field is filled for only some rows; it gives once, few, many or a size class.

TRBD1	-	TRBV10-3	TRBJ1-5	TGTGCCATCAGTGAGCCCGGACAGGGCCGGCAGCCCCAGCATTTT	CAISEPGQGRQPQHF
-	-	TRBV25-1	TRBJ1-1	TGTGCCAGCTCGGTGTATGGCGGTCCCGGGGCTGAAGCTTTCTTT	CASSVYGGPGAEAFF
-	-	TRBV19	TRBJ2-3	TGTGCCAGTAGTTTTAGCGGAAGCACAGATACGCAGTATTTT	CASSFSGSTDTQYF
TRBD1	-	TRBV18	TRBJ1-4	TGTGCCAGCTCGCAACAGGGGGAGGCTAATGAAAAACTGTTTTTT	CASSQQGEANEKLFF
-	-	TRBV3-1/TRBV3-2	TRBJ2-7	TGTGCCAGCAGCCAAGATCTGGCGGGGGCCAACGAGCAGTACTTC	CASSQDLAGANEQYF
-	-	TRBV5-1	TRBJ1-6	TGCGCCAGCAGCTCAGACAGCTATAATTCACCCCTCCACTTT	CASSSDSYNSPLHF
-	-	TRBV19	TRBJ2-3	TGTGCCAGTAGTATCCTAGTCGCAGATACGCAGTATTTT	CASSILVADTQYF
TRBD2	-	TRBV5-1	TRBJ2-3	TGCGCCAGCAGCCTGGCACTAGCGGGGGGCACAGATACGCAGTATTTT	CASSLALAGGTDTQYF
TRBD2	-	TRBV25-1	TRBJ2-1	TGTGCCAGCAGTGAATATGGTACTAGCGGTAACAATGAGCAGTTCTTC	CASSEYGTSGNNEQFF
-	-	TRBV5-4	TRBJ2-1	TGTGCCAGCAGCTTGGGGGGGCGGGGGCTCTACAATGAGCAGTTCTTC	CASSLGGRGLYNEQFF
TRBD1	once	TRBV4-2	TRBJ1-2	TGTGCCAGCAGCCAAGCTGGGACTAGGGGGCCTGGCTACACCTTC	CASSQAGTRGPGYTF
-	-	TRBV30	TRBJ1-2	TGTGCCTGGAGCGAGATAGACGGGGATAGGGGCTACACCTTC	CAWSEIDGDRGYTF
-	-	TRBV19	TRBJ1-6	TGTGCCAGTAGTATAAATGAGTGGGACACGGACCTCCACTTT	CASSINEWDTDLHF
TRBD1	-	TRBV29-1	TRBJ2-7	TGCAGCGTTGACCGTGGGGGACAGGGGAGCTCCTACGAGCAGTACTTC	CSVDRGGQGSSYEQYF
-	-	TRBV12-5	TRBJ2-2	TGTGCTAGTGGTTCCCTCACCGGGGAGCTGTTTTTT	CASGSLTGELFF
TRBD2	-	TRBV6-2/TRBV6-3	TRBJ2-7	TGTGCCAGCAGTTACCACCTTAGCGGGGGGACCTACGAGCAGTACTTC	CASSYHLSGGTYEQYF
TRBD1	-	TRBV5-1	TRBJ2-3	TGCGCCAGCAGCTCCCCGGGACAGGGGGCAGATACGCAGTATTTT	CASSSPGQGADTQYF
-	-	TRBV5-8	TRBJ2-1	TGTGCCAGCAGCGCAGGACTTTCCTACAATGAGCAGTTCTTC	CASSAGLSYNEQFF
-	-	TRBV19	TRBJ2-3	TGTGCCAGTAGCGAGCTGCCAGGCGGCACAGATACGCAGTATTTT	CASSELPGGTDTQYF
TRBD2	-	TRBV5-1	TRBJ2-2	TGCGCCAGCAGCTGGACTAGCGGGAGGGCCACCGGGGAGCTGTTTTTT	CASSWTSGRATGELFF
-	-	TRBV6-4	TRBJ2-1	TGTGCCAGCAGCCCCAATCCCGGGGCCTACAATGAGCAGTTCTTC	CASSPNPGAYNEQFF
-	-	TRBV14	TRBJ2-6	TGTGCCAGCAGCCAAGGAGGGAGCGGGGCCAACGTCCTGACTTTC	CASSQGGSGANVLTF
-	-	TRBV11-2	TRBJ2-7	TGTGCCAGCAGCTTAGATTTGTTCTTCTACGAGCAGTACTTC	CASSLDLFFYEQYF
TRBD2	-	TRBV19	TRBJ2-3	TGTGCCAGTAGTATATTTTTATCGGGGGGGGATACGCAGTATTTT	CASSIFLSGGDTQYF